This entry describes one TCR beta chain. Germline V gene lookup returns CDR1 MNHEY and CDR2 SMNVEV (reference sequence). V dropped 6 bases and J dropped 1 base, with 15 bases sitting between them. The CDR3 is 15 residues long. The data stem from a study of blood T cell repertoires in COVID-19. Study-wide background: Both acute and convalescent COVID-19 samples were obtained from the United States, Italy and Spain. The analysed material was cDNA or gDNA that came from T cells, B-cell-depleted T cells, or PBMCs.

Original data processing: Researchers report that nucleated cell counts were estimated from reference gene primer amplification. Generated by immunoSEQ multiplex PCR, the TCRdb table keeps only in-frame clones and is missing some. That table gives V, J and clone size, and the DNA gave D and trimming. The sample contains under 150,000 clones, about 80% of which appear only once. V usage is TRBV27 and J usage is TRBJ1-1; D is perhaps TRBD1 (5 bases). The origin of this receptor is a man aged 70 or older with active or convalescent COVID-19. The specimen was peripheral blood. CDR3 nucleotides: TGTGCCAGCAGCCCCGAGGGACTAAAGAACACTGAAGCTTTCTTT. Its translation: CASSPEGLKNTEAFF.